What follows describes a single T cell receptor (beta chain). Its antigen is unidentified. The source of the sample is a study of brain T cells in children with intractable seizures. From germline, CDR1 is MNHEY and CDR2 SMNVEV (reference sequence). The V and J ends lost 4 bases and 0 bases respectively, with 9 bases between them. This CDR3 contains 14 residues. Profiled with immunoSEQ multiplex PCR; TCRdb holds only in-frame clones, not every one. The data contain around 80,000 clones, 91% of them singletons. Study-wide findings and caveats: HCMV serostatus was not known, and viral specificity came from CDR3 similarity only.

Only cases whose brain tissue showed the highest T cell transcript signatures were sequenced. Patients received at least one anti-epileptic drug before surgery. The source is a girl aged 2 to 10 with Rasmussen encephalitis and intractable seizures. The sample was peripheral blood, taken at surgery. The rearrangement links TRBV27 to TRBJ1-1; possible D gene TRBD1, 5 bases. The CDR3 sequence: CASSSGTVNTEAFF. The CDR3 region has the DNA TGTGCCAGCAGTTCCGGGACGGTGAACACTGAAGCTTTCTTT.